The following is a TCR beta chain sequence with its context. The antigen remains undetermined. These data belong to a study of T-cell reconstitution after alpha-beta-depleted transplantation in children. Study findings and constraints: There were reportedly several hundred expanded graft clones from which alpha-beta T cells came about two months after transplant. Several patients had high TCRbeta diversity at day 60; it came from surviving recipient T cells and thymic progenitors. Newly produced T cells mostly accounted for T-cell counts and diversity one year post-transplant.

The authors prepared the TCRbeta library with unique molecular identifiers. Using its own MiXCR run on the PCR reads, TCRdb lists one record per CDR3 protein. The data show about 76,000 distinct CDR3 sequences, with 14% seen just once and roughly 30% held by the top ten. Trimming took off 4 bases at V and 5 bases at J, with 8 bases between the two ends. The CDR3 length is 13 residues. CDR1 SGHTA and CDR2 FQGNSA come from the germline V gene. This sample comprised PBMCs, mostly from graft donor cells, obtained 180 days after TCRalphabeta/CD19-depleted stem cell transplant. The clonotype was recovered from a male patient between 2 and 10 years old who had a stem cell transplant for acute lymphoblastic leukemia, so the T cells may come from the graft donor. The chain carries TRBV7-2 and TRBJ2-2, with D unresolved. The CDR3 protein is CTSSSQLTGELFF. For the CDR3, the DNA is TGTACCAGCAGCTCCCAGTTAACCGGGGAGCTGTTTTTT.